This record looks at one T cell receptor beta chain sequence and its context. The antigen is unknown. This record belongs to a study of monozygotic twins with inflammatory bowel disease. Notes on the study in general: Clonotype sharing was lower in IBD patients than healthy twins, most markedly with disease activity.

UMIs that included a 6-nucleotide sample barcode were added by template switching, which took place during cDNA synthesis. TCRdb processed the 5' RACE reads again and assigns one entry to each CDR3 protein, with no DNA. The table gives 300,000 to 350,000 distinct CDR3 sequences; the top ten clones make up approximately 2% of it. Sequencing was done on a sample of blood. This TCR derives from a human donor with ulcerative colitis or Crohn's disease, or a healthy co-twin of an affected twin (not recorded which).

The CDR3 reads CATSEGVRETQYF. This chain connects TRBV15 to TRBJ2-5. The CDR3 totals 13 residues. Germline lookup yields CDR1 LNHNV and CDR2 YYDKDF (reference sequence).